This T cell receptor beta chain was sequenced during a study of T cells in Graves' hyperthyroidism and ophthalmopathy. Germline lookup yields CDR1 SGHDT and CDR2 YYEEEE. V lost 4 bases to trimming and J lost 4 bases; unmatched junction nucleotides: 4. The CDR3 totals 14 residues. There were TCR beta CDR3 regions amplified from RNA transcripts. TCR CDR3 underwent first-round RT-PCR with the HTBI primer set. TCRdb fed the multiplex PCR reads into MiXCR, producing one record per CDR3 protein. The repertoire has over 250,000 distinct CDR3 sequences, around 15% of them found once; the top ten carry over 50%. This clonotype has a count of ten or more.

This TCR derives from a woman aged 60 to 75 with Graves' ophthalmopathy. The sequencing sample was made of blood. The rearrangement joins TRBV5-6 to TRBJ1-1; 10 bases are a match to TRBD1. CDR3 nucleotides: TGTGCCAGCAGCGACAGGGGGCAGATCACTGAAGCTTTCTTT. Its translation is CASSDRGQITEAFF. The variable domain in full, with the rest retrieved from reference TRBV5-6 and TRBJ1-1, is DAGVTQSPTHLIKTRGQQVTLRCSPKSGHDTVSWYQQALGQGPQFIFQYYEEEERQRGNFPDRFSGHQFPNYSSELNVNALLLGDSALYLCASSDRGQITEAFFGQGTRLTVV.